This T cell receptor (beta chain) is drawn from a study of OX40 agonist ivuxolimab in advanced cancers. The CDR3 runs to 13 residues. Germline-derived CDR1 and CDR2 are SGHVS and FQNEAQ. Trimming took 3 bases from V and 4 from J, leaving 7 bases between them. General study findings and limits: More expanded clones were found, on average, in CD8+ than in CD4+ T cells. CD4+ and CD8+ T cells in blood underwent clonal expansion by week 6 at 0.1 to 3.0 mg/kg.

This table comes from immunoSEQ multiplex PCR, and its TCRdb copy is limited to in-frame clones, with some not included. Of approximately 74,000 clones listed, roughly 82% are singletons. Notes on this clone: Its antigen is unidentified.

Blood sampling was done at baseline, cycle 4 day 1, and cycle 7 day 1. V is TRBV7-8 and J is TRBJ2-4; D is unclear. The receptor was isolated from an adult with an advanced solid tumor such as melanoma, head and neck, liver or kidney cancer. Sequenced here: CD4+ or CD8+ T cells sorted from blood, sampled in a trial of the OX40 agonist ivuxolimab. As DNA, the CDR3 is TGTGCCAGCAGCTTCGGACGGAAAAACATTCAGTACTTC. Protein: CASSFGRKNIQYF.